These T cell receptor beta chains were read from a single sample in a study of blood T cell repertoires in COVID-19. TCRdb's copy holds only in-frame clones and misses some; the assay was immunoSEQ multiplex PCR. The sample has tens of thousands of clones, 85% to 90% seen once; the top ten hold around two fifths. Sequenced: peripheral blood. All receptors derive from a woman aged 60 to 75 with COVID-19, enrolled during active disease. Each CDR3 is given with its conserved first and last residue. The D gene is left open where the match is weak. A row's size may be missing; if present it is once, few, many or a size class.

TRBV30	-	TRBJ2-5	-	CAWSVPRGSPLATQYF	TGTGCCTGGAGTGTACCTCGGGGTAGCCCCTTAGCGACCCAGTACTTC
TRBV15	medium-sized	TRBJ1-3	-	CATSSGGTGNTIYF	TGTGCCACCAGCAGCGGGGGGACCGGAAACACCATATATTTT
TRBV2	-	TRBJ2-7	-	CASTLDSLEQYF	TGTGCCAGCACCCTTGACTCCCTCGAGCAGTACTTC
TRBV5-4	few	TRBJ2-1	TRBD1	CASIDGTGNYNEQFF	TGTGCCAGCATCGACGGGACAGGAAACTACAATGAGCAGTTCTTC
TRBV5-6	-	TRBJ1-5	TRBD1	CASSALKGQPNQPQHF	TGTGCCAGCAGCGCCCTAAAGGGACAGCCAAATCAGCCCCAGCATTTT
TRBV12-3/TRBV12-4	-	TRBJ1-6	-	CASTRSGSPLHF	TGTGCCAGCACGAGGTCTGGTTCACCCCTCCACTTT
TRBV5-6	-	TRBJ1-2	-	CASSLAGEALGYGYTF	TGTGCCAGCAGCTTGGCCGGGGAGGCCTTAGGCTATGGCTACACCTTC
TRBV5-3	-	TRBJ2-7	-	CARSCYPRSPSDEQYF	TGTGCCAGAAGCTGCTATCCCCGATCCCCCTCTGACGAGCAGTACTTC
TRBV14	-	TRBJ2-5	-	CASSQGAGRLGETQYF	TGTGCCAGCAGCCAAGGGGCGGGGCGACTCGGAGAGACCCAGTACTTC
TRBV9	-	TRBJ1-2	-	CASSVAPEGRVSGYTF	TGTGCCAGCAGCGTAGCTCCGGAGGGCAGGGTTAGTGGCTACACCTTC
TRBV7-8	-	TRBJ2-7	-	CASSLEGGAAEQYF	TGTGCCAGCAGCTTAGAGGGGGGGGCGGCCGAGCAGTACTTC
TRBV2	-	TRBJ1-1	TRBD1	CASSVQGGIAFF	TGTGCCAGCAGTGTACAGGGGGGGATAGCTTTCTTT
TRBV5-6	-	TRBJ1-2	-	CASSSPHAGVEGYTF	TGTGCCAGCAGCTCGCCCCACGCGGGGGTAGAAGGCTACACCTTC
TRBV19	-	TRBJ1-2	-	CASTEGWGYTF	TGTGCCAGTACTGAGGGATGGGGCTACACCTTC
TRBV27	-	TRBJ2-7	-	CASSLGQNYEQYF	TGTGCCAGCAGTTTGGGGCAGAACTACGAGCAGTACTTC
TRBV11-2	-	TRBJ1-1	-	CASSLEEGLTEAFF	TGTGCCAGCAGCTTAGAGGAGGGTCTCACTGAAGCTTTCTTT
TRBV7-2	-	TRBJ2-3	TRBD2	CASSATSSGWDTQYF	TGTGCCAGCAGCGCGACTAGCTCTGGGTGGGATACGCAGTATTTT
TRBV30	few	TRBJ1-1	TRBD1	CAWRTGQEDTEAFF	TGTGCCTGGAGGACTGGACAGGAGGACACTGAAGCTTTCTTT
TRBV10-3	-	TRBJ1-6	-	CAIRGGEGQFNSPLHF	TGTGCCATCCGGGGAGGGGAGGGGCAATTTAATTCACCCCTCCACTTT
TRBV2	-	TRBJ1-1	-	CASEWAMNTEAFF	TGTGCCAGCGAGTGGGCCATGAACACTGAAGCTTTCTTT
TRBV19	-	TRBJ1-2	-	CATWQGLRGYTF	TGTGCCACCTGGCAGGGCCTCCGTGGCTACACCTTC
TRBV28	-	TRBJ1-4	-	CASSPPGATNEKLFF	TGTGCCAGCAGCCCTCCGGGGGCAACTAATGAAAAACTGTTTTTT
TRBV4-1	-	TRBJ2-7	TRBD2	CASSSTSGGLYEQYF	TGCGCCAGCAGTTCAACTAGCGGGGGTCTCTACGAGCAGTACTTC
TRBV19	-	TRBJ2-7	TRBD2	CASSAGLADSYEQYF	TGTGCCAGTAGTGCTGGACTAGCGGATTCCTACGAGCAGTACTTC
TRBV7-9	-	TRBJ1-2	-	CASSLARGGYGYTF	TGTGCCAGCAGCTTAGCACGGGGGGGCTATGGCTACACCTTC